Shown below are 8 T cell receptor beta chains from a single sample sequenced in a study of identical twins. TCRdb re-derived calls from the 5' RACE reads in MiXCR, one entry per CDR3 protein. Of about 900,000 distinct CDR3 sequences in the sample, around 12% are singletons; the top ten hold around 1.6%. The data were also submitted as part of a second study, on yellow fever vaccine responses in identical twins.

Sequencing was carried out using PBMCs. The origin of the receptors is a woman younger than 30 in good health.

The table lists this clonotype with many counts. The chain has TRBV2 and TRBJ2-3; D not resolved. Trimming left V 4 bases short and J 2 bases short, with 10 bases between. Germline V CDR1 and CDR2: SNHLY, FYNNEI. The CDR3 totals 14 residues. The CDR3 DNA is TGTGCCAGCAGTGTTAATCCCATCACAGATACGCAGTATTTT. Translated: CASSVNPITDTQYF. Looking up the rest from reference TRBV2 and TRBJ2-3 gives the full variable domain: EPEVTQTPSHQVTQMGQEVILRCVPISNHLYFYWYRQILGQKVEFLVSFYNNEISEKSEIFDDQFSVERPDGSNFTLKIRSTKLEDSAMYFCASSVNPITDTQYFGPGTRLTVL.

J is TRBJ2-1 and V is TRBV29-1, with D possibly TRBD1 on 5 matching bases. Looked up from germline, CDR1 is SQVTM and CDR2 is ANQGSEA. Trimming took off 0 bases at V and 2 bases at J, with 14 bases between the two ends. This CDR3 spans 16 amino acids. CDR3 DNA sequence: TGCAGCGTTGAAGATGAGACAGTCATTCCCTACAATGAGCAGTTCTTC. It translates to CSVEDETVIPYNEQFF.

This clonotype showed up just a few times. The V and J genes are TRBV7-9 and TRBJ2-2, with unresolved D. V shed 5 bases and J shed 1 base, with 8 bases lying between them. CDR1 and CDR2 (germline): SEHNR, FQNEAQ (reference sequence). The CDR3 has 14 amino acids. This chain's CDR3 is CASSQKLNTGELFF. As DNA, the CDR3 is TGTGCCAGCAGCCAAAAGTTGAACACCGGGGAGCTGTTTTTT.

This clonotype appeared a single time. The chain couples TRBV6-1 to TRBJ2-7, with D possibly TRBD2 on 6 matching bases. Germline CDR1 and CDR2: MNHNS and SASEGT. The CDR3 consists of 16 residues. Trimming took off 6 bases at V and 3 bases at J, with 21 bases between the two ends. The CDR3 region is CASRTSRGAPGYEQYV. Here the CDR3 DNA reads TGTGCCAGCAGAACAAGCCGCGGGGCACCGGGCTACGAGCAGTACGTC.

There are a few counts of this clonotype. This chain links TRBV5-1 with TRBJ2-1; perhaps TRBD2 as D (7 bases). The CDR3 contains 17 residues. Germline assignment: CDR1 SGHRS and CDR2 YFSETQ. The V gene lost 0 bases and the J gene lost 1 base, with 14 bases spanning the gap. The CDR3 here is CASSLVGGGGSYNEQFF. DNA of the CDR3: TGCGCCAGCAGCTTGGTCGGGGGAGGGGGATCCTACAATGAGCAGTTCTTC.

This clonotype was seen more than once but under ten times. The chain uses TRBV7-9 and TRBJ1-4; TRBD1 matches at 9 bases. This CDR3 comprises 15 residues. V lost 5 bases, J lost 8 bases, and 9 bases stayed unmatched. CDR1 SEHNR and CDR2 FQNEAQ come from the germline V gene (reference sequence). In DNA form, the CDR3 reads TGTGCCAGCAGCGAATCACAGGGGGCTTTGGAAAAACTGTTTTTT. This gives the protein CASSESQGALEKLFF.

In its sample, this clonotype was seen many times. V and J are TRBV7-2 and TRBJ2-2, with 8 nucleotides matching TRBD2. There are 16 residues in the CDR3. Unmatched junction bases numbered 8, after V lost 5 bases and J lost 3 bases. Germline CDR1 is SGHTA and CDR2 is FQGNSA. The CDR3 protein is CASSHFLLADTGELFF. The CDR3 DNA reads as TGTGCCAGCAGCCACTTTTTACTAGCGGACACCGGGGAGCTGTTTTTT.

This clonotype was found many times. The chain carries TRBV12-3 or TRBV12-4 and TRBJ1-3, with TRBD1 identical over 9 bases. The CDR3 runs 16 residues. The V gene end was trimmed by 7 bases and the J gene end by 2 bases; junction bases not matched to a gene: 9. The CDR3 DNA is TGTGCCAGCATAAGTTTCGGACAGGGGCCTGGAAACACCATATATTTT. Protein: CASISFGQGPGNTIYF.